This T cell receptor (beta chain) was sequenced in a study of cytomegalovirus exposure and HLA in healthy donors. PCR amplification relied on 60 Vbeta primers (plus 13 Jbeta primers). Original handling: An analysis performed later counted about 80 million unique TCR beta chains (roughly 11 million of them shared). Only in-frame clones appear in the TCRdb table, and some are missing; sequencing was by immunoSEQ multiplex PCR. V, J and clone size reflect that table, while D and trimming were determined from the DNA. The profile shows 180,000 or so clones, roughly 85% of them singletons. Study-level results: When a later analysis was performed, an Asian-associated ancestry cluster reportedly had fewer N-insertions than the approximately 690-donor mean.

Looked up from germline, CDR1 is SGDLS and CDR2 is YYNGEE. Trimming removed 0 bases at V and 2 bases at J, with 16 bases between. The CDR3 is made up of 17 amino acids. About this clone: Its target is unknown.

The sequencing input was PBMCs. The chain links TRBV9 to TRBJ2-3; a weak D match, TRBD2 (7 bases). The receptor was isolated from a man aged 45-65 years in good health and CMV-seropositive. CDR3 in DNA: TGTGCCAGCAGCGTAGAGGGCGGGGGCCTCCACACAGATACGCAGTATTTT. Amino acids: CASSVEGGGLHTDTQYF.